This TCR beta chain was retrieved from a study of beta chain features in type 1 diabetes. All of the isolated RNA was reverse transcribed, so expressed TCRB transcripts were sequenced. Some clones are missing from TCRdb's copy, which holds only in-frame ones; the method was immunoSEQ multiplex PCR. The sample carries around 240,000 clones, around 16% recorded once. Of note for this clone: Its antigen is currently unknown.

This CDR3 contains 15 residues. V was cut by 4 bases and J by 2 bases, with 14 bases left in between. The germline CDR1 and CDR2 sequences are SGHRS and YFSETQ. Study observations and caveats: Significant though moderate, a shortening of TCRB CDR3s appeared in all four CD4+ subsets of Type 1 diabetes patients.

The sample was naive CD4+ T cells from blood. The sequence came from a man aged 25 to 45 with type 1 diabetes. The chain joins TRBV5-1 to TRBJ2-3, with D hard to call. This CDR3 reads CASSDKGHVTDTQYF. The DNA of the CDR3 is TGCGCCAGCAGCGACAAGGGTCACGTCACAGATACGCAGTATTTT. Supplemented by reference TRBV5-1 and TRBJ2-3, the full variable domain reads KAGVTQTPRYLIKTRGQQVTLSCSPISGHRSVSWYQQTPGQGLQFLFEYFSETQRNKGNFPGRFSGRQFSNSRSEMNVSTLELGDSALYLCASSDKGHVTDTQYFGPGTRLTVL.